The 32 T cell receptor beta chains in this list originate from one sample, sequenced in a study of early T cells in non-severe SARS-CoV-2 infection. TCRdb re-analysed the 5' RACE reads in MiXCR, keeping a single row per CDR3 protein. The profile shows about 69,000 distinct CDR3 sequences, roughly 4.6% of them singletons. The sequencing used whole blood, collected at baseline. Source of these receptors: an adult who was a healthcare worker with PCR-confirmed SARS-CoV-2 infection or an uninfected control (not recorded which). The donor label of this sample is uncertain.

Only a few counts were recorded for this clonotype. The V and J genes are TRBV4-1 and TRBJ2-7; D tentatively fits TRBD1 or TRBD2 (5 bases each). CDR3 length: 14 residues. V was cut by 0 bases and J by 2 bases, with 8 bases left in between. Germline assignment: CDR1 MGHRA and CDR2 YSYEKL. The DNA of the CDR3 is TGCGCCAGCAGCCAAGAAAGGGGACCCTACGAGCAGTACTTC. Encoded protein: CASSQERGPYEQYF.

This clonotype was seen a few times. The V gene is TRBV13, the J gene TRBJ2-3; D gene ambiguous. Trimming removed 2 bases at V and 2 bases at J, with 8 bases between. The CDR3 extends over 14 amino acids. CDR1 is PRHDT, CDR2 FYEKMQ, per germline (reference sequence). Here the CDR3 DNA reads TGTGCCAGCAGCTTACAAAAGACCACAGATACGCAGTATTTT. Translation: CASSLQKTTDTQYF.

This clonotype was seen many times. The V gene is TRBV6-5, the J gene TRBJ1-2, with D maybe TRBD1 (6 bases). CDR3 length equals 14 residues. V was shortened by 5 bases and J by 4 bases, with 14 bases between the two germline ends. Germline CDR1 is MNHEY and CDR2 is SVGAGI. CDR3 amino acids: CASSRTVLGYGYTF. CDR3 nucleotides: TGTGCCAGCAGTCGGACAGTTTTGGGCTATGGCTACACCTTC.

The chain links TRBV5-1 to TRBJ2-2; the D gene is possibly TRBD1 (6 bases). Germline V gives CDR1 SGHRS, CDR2 YFSETQ. CDR3 length: 16 residues. The ends were cut back, 7 bases at V and 0 bases at J, with 16 bases in the middle. The CDR3 DNA sequence: TGCGCCAGCCATCCCGGGCAGGGGTCGAACACCGGGGAGCTGTTTTTT. It translates to CASHPGQGSNTGELFF.

This clonotype showed up many times. The rearrangement joins TRBV27 to TRBJ2-7, with 12 bases fitting TRBD1. This CDR3 comprises 16 residues. The germline V gene encodes CDR1 MNHEY and CDR2 SMNVEV (reference sequence). The V and J ends lost 3 bases and 3 bases, in that order; junction bases with no gene match: 6. CDR3 in amino acids: CASSLIGTGGHYEQYF. CDR3 DNA sequence: TGTGCCAGCAGTTTGATCGGGACAGGGGGCCACTACGAGCAGTACTTC.

This clonotype was seen many times. CDR3 sequence: CSASTLNQPQHF. Here the CDR3 DNA reads TGCAGTGCTTCGACCCTCAATCAGCCCCAGCATTTT. The chain carries TRBV20-1 and TRBJ1-5; D remains unclear. CDR1 DFQATT and CDR2 SNEGSKA come from the germline V gene (reference sequence). V dropped 5 bases and J dropped 3 bases, with 8 bases sitting between them. The CDR3 consists of 12 residues.

The chain recombines TRBV12-3 or TRBV12-4 with TRBJ1-2; TRBD1 matches 8 bases. The V and J ends lost 5 bases and 8 bases, in that order; junction bases with no gene match: 4. The CDR3 has 12 residues. The CDR3 DNA sequence: TGTGCCAGCAGTCTGACAGGGGTCGGCTACACCTTC. It specifies CASSLTGVGYTF.

There are many counts of this clonotype. The chain couples TRBV20-1 to TRBJ1-4; D possibly corresponds to TRBD1 (5 bases). The V gene lost 0 bases and the J gene lost 3 bases, with 11 bases spanning the gap. In germline, CDR1 is DFQATT, CDR2 SNEGSKA (reference sequence). The CDR3 is made up of 15 amino acids. CDR3 DNA: TGCAGTGCTAGAGATCATCGGGGCTCTAATGAAAAACTGTTTTTT. Its protein product is CSARDHRGSNEKLFF.

The V and J genes are TRBV9 and TRBJ2-2; possible D gene TRBD1, 6 bases. The V gene's germline CDR1 is SGDLS and CDR2 YYNGEE. Trimming removed 0 bases at V and 5 bases at J, with 14 bases between. The CDR3 extends over 16 amino acids. The CDR3 is CASSVGVTDRTGELFF. The CDR3, as DNA: TGTGCCAGCAGCGTAGGGGTGACCGACAGGACCGGGGAGCTGTTTTTT. The variable domain in full, with the rest retrieved from reference TRBV9 and TRBJ2-2, is DSGVTQTPKHLITATGQRVTLRCSPRSGDLSVYWYQQSLDQGLQFLIQYYNGEERAKGNILERFSAQQFPDLHSELNLSSLELGDSALYFCASSVGVTDRTGELFFGEGSRLTVL.

The genes are TRBV19 and TRBJ1-2; tentatively, D is TRBD1 (6 bases). V lost 6 bases to trimming and J lost 4 bases, with 9 bases between them. There are 12 residues in the CDR3. The germline gives CDR1 LNHDA, CDR2 SQIVND (reference sequence). The CDR3, as DNA: TGTGCCAGTAGCCGGGACATCTATGGCTACACCTTC. Translated, it gives CASSRDIYGYTF.

This rearrangement joins TRBV9 to TRBJ1-5; 7 positions match TRBD1. The CDR3 totals 19 residues. V shed 0 bases, J shed 4 bases, and the junction held 16 bases outside the gene matches. In germline, CDR1 is SGDLS, CDR2 YYNGEE. Written as DNA, the CDR3 is TGTGCCAGCAGCGTAGGTCCCAGTCGTGCCGGACAGGAAAATCAGCCCCAGCATTTT. Its translation: CASSVGPSRAGQENQPQHF.

This clonotype has a count of ten or more. The V and J genes are TRBV19 and TRBJ1-3, with D perhaps TRBD1 (5 bases). Germline V gene data show CDR1 as LNHDA and CDR2 as SQIVND (reference sequence). V dropped 3 bases and J dropped 2 bases, with 14 bases sitting between them. The CDR3 extends over 16 amino acids. The DNA of the CDR3 is TGTGCCAGTAGTATTGAGAGGGGCGAGCCTGGAAACACCATATATTTT. Translating it yields CASSIERGEPGNTIYF.

This clonotype came up many times. A read error may account for a junction end that differs from germline. The rearrangement joins TRBV6-5 to TRBJ1-1; perhaps TRBD1 as D (6 bases). The CDR3 runs 13 residues. Germline values: CDR1 MNHEY, CDR2 SVGAGI. CDR3 coding DNA: TGTGCCAGCAGAACTACAGGGTTCACTGAAGTTTTCTTT. The encoded protein is CASRTTGFTEVFF.

This clonotype has a count of ten or more. The chain combines TRBV5-1 with TRBJ1-6; 9 bases align to TRBD1. The CDR3 loop spans 14 amino acids. V was clipped by 4 bases and J by 7 bases; unmatched bases: 3. CDR1 and CDR2 (germline): SGHRS, YFSETQ. The CDR3: CASSQDRGNSPLHF. The DNA for the CDR3 is TGCGCCAGCAGCCAGGACAGGGGAAATTCACCCCTCCACTTT. The entire variable domain, with the rest obtained from reference TRBV5-1 and TRBJ1-6, is as follows: KAGVTQTPRYLIKTRGQQVTLSCSPISGHRSVSWYQQTPGQGLQFLFEYFSETQRNKGNFPGRFSGRQFSNSRSEMNVSTLELGDSALYLCASSQDRGNSPLHFGNGTRLTVT.

This clonotype was detected many times. V and J are TRBV28 and TRBJ2-7; no reliable D call. V was clipped by 5 bases and J by 0 bases, with 5 bases between them. CDR3 length equals 12 residues. Germline V lookup: CDR1 MDHEN, CDR2 SYDVKM. CDR3 in DNA: TGTGCCAGCAGTCGGATCTCCTACGAGCAGTACTTC. It specifies CASSRISYEQYF.

This chain links TRBV14 with TRBJ1-1; 7 bases match TRBD1. The germline V gene has CDR1 SGHDN and CDR2 FVKESK. Trimming removed 0 bases from V and 11 bases from J; junction bases left unmatched: 12. CDR3 length: 15 residues. This chain's CDR3 is CASSQEANLQGTAFF. CDR3 DNA: TGTGCCAGCAGCCAAGAAGCTAACTTACAGGGGACGGCTTTCTTT.

This clonotype was detected many times. The chain has TRBV7-2 and TRBJ2-7; D gene unclear. CDR3 length equals 12 residues. V was cut by 8 bases and J by 3 bases, with 11 bases left in between. Looked up from germline, CDR1 is SGHTA and CDR2 is FQGNSA. DNA for the CDR3: TGTGCCAGCCGAATGTCGGACTACGAGCAGTACTTC. Its protein is CASRMSDYEQYF.

By sample fraction, this clonotype is medium-sized. DNA of the CDR3: TGTGCCAGCAGTATCTACAGGGCTTCCTACAATGAGCAGTTCTTC. It yields the protein CASSIYRASYNEQFF. The J gene is TRBJ2-1, the V gene TRBV28; a possible D gene is TRBD1 (6 bases). The germline CDR1 and CDR2 sequences are MDHEN and SYDVKM. The CDR3 spans 15 residues. V was trimmed by 5 bases and J by 1 base, leaving 12 bases between them.

In its sample, this clonotype was seen many times. The rearrangement uses TRBV14 and TRBJ1-1, with D tentatively TRBD1 (5 bases). Germline CDR1 and CDR2: SGHDN and FVKESK. The V gene lost 1 base and the J gene lost 9 bases, with 9 bases spanning the gap. The CDR3 is made up of 12 amino acids. The CDR3 DNA sequence: TGTGCCAGCAGCCAAGGGAGGGGTAAAGCTTTCTTT. This codes for CASSQGRGKAFF.

The chain is built from TRBV4-1 and TRBJ1-5; a weak D match, TRBD1 (6 bases). In germline, CDR1 is MGHRA, CDR2 YSYEKL. Trimming took off 4 bases at V and 8 bases at J, with 24 bases between the two ends. The CDR3 loop spans 17 amino acids. In DNA form, the CDR3 reads TGCGCCAGCAGCCCTACATGGGAACAGGGAGGCGTTGAGCCCCAGCATTTT. Translated: CASSPTWEQGGVEPQHF.

This clonotype was seen repeatedly, ten times or more. CDR3 bases: TGCGCCAGCAGAGAGAGCTCTGGAAACACCATATATTTT. Protein: CASRESSGNTIYF. V is TRBV4-1 and J is TRBJ1-3, with D uncertain. The CDR3 is 13 residues long. Trimming removed 6 bases from V and 0 bases from J, with 6 bases in between. Germline V gene lookup returns CDR1 MGHRA and CDR2 YSYEKL.

This clonotype showed up many times. J is TRBJ1-1 and V is TRBV12-3 or TRBV12-4; no reliable D call. Deletions cut 7 bases from V and 3 bases from J, with 12 bases between. This CDR3 is 13 amino acids long. CDR3 DNA: TGTGCCAGCACCCAGATCCAAGACACTGAAGCTTTCTTT. This sequence encodes CASTQIQDTEAFF.

This clonotype has at least ten counts. V is TRBV10-3 and J is TRBJ1-3; possibly TRBD1 for D (5 bases). CDR1 and CDR2 (germline): ENHRY, SYGVKD. CDR3 length: 12 amino acids. Trimming removed 8 bases at V and 4 bases at J, with 9 bases between. In DNA form, the CDR3 reads TGTGCCATCGGCAGGGACGGAAACACCATATATTTT. It yields the protein CAIGRDGNTIYF.

This clonotype was counted a few times. V and J are TRBV19 and TRBJ2-7; D possibly corresponds to TRBD2 (6 bases). V dropped 0 bases and J dropped 2 bases, with 8 bases sitting between them. The CDR3 covers 14 residues. The germline gives CDR1 LNHDA, CDR2 SQIVND (reference sequence). The CDR3 loop reads CASSIERGPYEQYF. The DNA for the CDR3 is TGTGCCAGTAGTATAGAGCGGGGCCCCTACGAGCAGTACTTC.

In this sample, this clonotype turned up many times. The J gene is TRBJ1-1, the V gene TRBV6-4; 8 bases agree with TRBD1. Germline CDR1 is MRHNA and CDR2 is SNTAGT. CDR3 size: 15 residues. J lost 4 bases, V lost 5 bases, and 9 bases had no gene match. CDR3 DNA: TGTGCCAGCAGTACGGGACAGGCCTCGAGCACTGAAGCTTTCTTT. It is translated as CASSTGQASSTEAFF.

This clonotype was counted between two and nine times. For the CDR3, the DNA is TGTGCCACCCACCGTAATCCCTACGAGCAGTACTTC. Its translation is CATHRNPYEQYF. V and J are TRBV7-8 and TRBJ2-7, with no clear D. This CDR3 region has 12 residues. The V and J ends lost 10 bases and 2 bases respectively, with 12 bases between them. Germline CDR1 and CDR2: SGHVS and FQNEAQ.

This clonotype was picked up many times. This rearrangement joins TRBV7-2 to TRBJ1-6; a weak D match, TRBD1 (5 bases). This CDR3 spans 17 amino acids. Germline V lookup: CDR1 SGHTA, CDR2 FQGNSA. Deletions cut 5 bases from V and 6 bases from J, with 20 bases between. In DNA form, the CDR3 reads TGTGCCAGCAGCACCAATACGATCCCCGGGGGTAATTCACCCCTCCACTTT. Its protein product is CASSTNTIPGGNSPLHF. The variable domain in full, with the rest retrieved from reference TRBV7-2 and TRBJ1-6, is GAGVSQSPSNKVTEKGKDVELRCDPISGHTALYWYRQSLGQGLEFLIYFQGNSAPDKSGLPSDRFSAERTGGSVSTLTIQRTQQEDSAVYLCASSTNTIPGGNSPLHFGNGTRLTVT.

This clonotype appeared many times. This sequence joins TRBV15 and TRBJ2-3; 11 bases map to TRBD1. Looked up from germline, CDR1 is LNHNV and CDR2 is YYDKDF (reference sequence). V shed 4 bases, J shed 6 bases, and the junction held 6 bases outside the gene matches. The CDR3 sequence is 15 residues long. The CDR3 loop reads CATSKGQGAEDTQYF. The CDR3 DNA is TGTGCCACCAGCAAAGGACAGGGGGCAGAGGATACGCAGTATTTT.

This clonotype appeared many times. The CDR3 reads CSASLPHKGDYGYTF. DNA for the CDR3: TGCAGTGCTAGTCTCCCTCATAAGGGGGACTATGGCTACACCTTC. The chain carries TRBV20-1 and TRBJ1-2, with TRBD1 as a possible D gene (6 bases). V gave up 3 bases and J gave up 3 bases, with 17 bases separating them. CDR3 length: 15 residues. Germline V gene data show CDR1 as DFQATT and CDR2 as SNEGSKA (reference sequence).

This clonotype was recorded many times. The V call is TRBV27, the J call TRBJ1-6; no clear D gene. The CDR3 spans 14 residues. V shed 2 bases and J shed 9 bases, with 11 bases lying between them. The V gene's germline CDR1 is MNHEY and CDR2 SMNVEV (reference sequence). The CDR3 DNA reads TGTGCCAGCAGTTTAAAAGGGATCGGTTCACCCCTCCACTTT. Protein: CASSLKGIGSPLHF.

Turning to this clonotype: A much larger clonotype is one base distant, so this may be a read error. The rearrangement joins TRBV6-1 to TRBJ2-1, with TRBD1 identical over 12 bases. The CDR3 loop spans 15 amino acids. Germline values: CDR1 MNHNS, CDR2 SASEGT. CDR3 sequence: CASGAGTGGYNEEFF. The CDR3 DNA follows: TGTGCCAGCGGAGCCGGGACAGGGGGCTACAATGAGGAGTTCTTC.

The chain's CDR3 is CASRRSGGQETQYF. CDR3 sequence (DNA): TGTGCCAGCAGACGCAGCGGGGGGCAAGAGACCCAGTACTTC. This rearrangement joins TRBV6-2 or TRBV6-3 to TRBJ2-5; 9 positions match TRBD2. This CDR3 is built from 14 residues. Trimming cost V 6 bases and J 2 bases; bases outside gene matches: 4. Looked up from germline, CDR1 is MNHEY and CDR2 is SVGEGT.